A single sample gave rise to the 29 T cell receptor beta chains below, sequenced in a study of CD8+ T cells in alopecia areata. Sequencing templates came from extracted RNA that was reverse transcribed into cDNA. The table came from immunoSEQ multiplex PCR; TCRdb's copy has only in-frame clones and leaves some out. The sample includes about 150,000 clones, around 86% of them seen just once. The sample consisted of CD8+ T cells sorted from blood, taken at week 0. The origin of the receptors is a human donor with alopecia areata.

V and J are TRBV4-1 and TRBJ2-1, with 10 positions matching TRBD1. CDR1 is MGHRA and CDR2 is YSYEKL in the germline V gene. This CDR3 spans 19 amino acids. Losses at the gene ends were 2 bases for V and 4 bases for J; bases not matched to a gene: 14. The CDR3 DNA reads as TGCGCCAGCAGCCAACAGACAGGGGGCGGTTTGGGCCCATACAATGAGCAGTTCTTC. Protein: CASSQQTGGGLGPYNEQFF.

The chain uses TRBV15 and TRBJ2-2; no definite D call. The CDR3 spans 11 residues. V lost 0 bases, J lost 8 bases, and 1 base lay in between. From germline, CDR1 is LNHNV and CDR2 YYDKDF (reference sequence). The CDR3 coding sequence is TGTGCCACCAGCAGAGAAGGGGAGCTGTTTTTT. Translation gives CATSREGELFF.

This clone was recorded once. The V and J genes are TRBV2 and TRBJ2-1; 10 positions match TRBD2. The V and J ends lost 0 bases and 8 bases, in that order; junction bases with no gene match: 10. Germline CDR1 and CDR2: SNHLY and FYNNEI. CDR3 length: 17 amino acids. The CDR3 DNA sequence: TGTGCCAGCAGTGAAGCGGGACTAGCGTCACCTAGGGATGAGCAGTTCTTC. Amino acids: CASSEAGLASPRDEQFF.

The gene calls are TRBV6-1 and TRBJ2-1; 9 bases align to TRBD2. Germline CDR1 is MNHNS and CDR2 is SASEGT. The CDR3 consists of 15 residues. With 4 bases clipped from V and 2 bases from J, the junction kept 3 bases outside the gene matches. CDR3 bases: TGTGCCAGCAGTGCTGGGACTAGCCCCTACAATGAGCAGTTCTTC. Protein: CASSAGTSPYNEQFF.

The rearrangement joins TRBV27 to TRBJ2-7; 9 bases map to TRBD1. This CDR3 is 12 amino acids long. V dropped 8 bases and J dropped 5; count of bases not matched to a gene: 4. Germline CDR1 is MNHEY and CDR2 is SMNVEV (reference sequence). The CDR3 sequence: CASSDRGNEQYF. CDR3 sequence (DNA): TGTGCCAGCTCGGACAGGGGCAACGAGCAGTACTTC.

The V gene is TRBV7-3, the J gene TRBJ2-1, with D possibly matching TRBD2 (6 bases). The CDR3 loop spans 12 amino acids. Trimming took 4 bases from V and 9 from J, leaving 10 bases between them. Germline CDR1 reads SGHTA; CDR2 reads FQGTGA. The CDR3 is CASSSGASEQFF. The CDR3 nucleotides are TGTGCCAGCAGCTCGGGAGCAAGTGAGCAGTTCTTC. Filled out from reference TRBV7-3 and TRBJ2-1, the complete variable domain reads GAGVSQTPSNKVTEKGKYVELRCDPISGHTALYWYRQSLGQGPEFLIYFQGTGAADDSGLPNDRFFAVRPEGSVSTLKIQRTERGDSAVYLCASSSGASEQFFGPGTRLTVL.

The chain joins TRBV27 to TRBJ2-1, with D unclear. V shed 2 bases and J shed 6 bases, with 8 bases lying between them. The CDR3 sequence is 13 residues long. Per germline, CDR1 MNHEY and CDR2 SMNVEV (reference sequence). CDR3 residues: CASSLTAFNEQFF. CDR3 nucleotide sequence: TGTGCCAGCAGTTTAACGGCATTCAATGAGCAGTTCTTC.

J is TRBJ2-6 and V is TRBV5-1, with a weak D call TRBD1 (6 bases). This CDR3 is 16 amino acids long. Germline assignment: CDR1 SGHRS and CDR2 YFSETQ. V was shortened by 4 bases and J by 0 bases, with 11 bases between the two germline ends. CDR3 in amino acids: CASSGTGISGANVLTF. CDR3 sequence (DNA): TGCGCCAGCAGCGGAACAGGGATCTCTGGGGCCAACGTCCTGACTTTC.

The CDR3 here is CASSGIPDSNTEAFF. The CDR3 nucleotides are TGTGCCAGCAGTGGGATACCGGACAGTAACACTGAAGCTTTCTTT. The V call is TRBV6-1, the J call TRBJ1-1; D is possibly TRBD1 (6 bases). The CDR3 is made up of 15 amino acids. Per germline, CDR1 MNHNS and CDR2 SASEGT. Between the trimmed V and J ends, which lost 4 bases and 2 bases, there was a span of 14 bases.

V is TRBV6-1 and J is TRBJ2-7; maybe TRBD2 (6 bases). The CDR3 has 13 amino acids. Germline loops: CDR1 MNHNS, CDR2 SASEGT. V was trimmed by 4 bases and J by 2 bases, leaving 9 bases between them. The CDR3 DNA sequence: TGTGCCAGCAGTGTTAGCGGACCCTACGAGCAGTACTTC. Translated, it gives CASSVSGPYEQYF.

This sequence joins TRBV7-8 and TRBJ2-7; 7 bases are a match to TRBD1. Germline loops: CDR1 SGHVS, CDR2 FQNEAQ. V trimming: 6 bases; J trimming: 7 bases; junction bases outside the gene matches: 9. The CDR3 has 13 amino acids. Here the CDR3 DNA reads TGTGCCAGCAGTCCCACAGGGGCGGAAGAGCAGTACTTC. Residues: CASSPTGAEEQYF.

This clone turned up a few times. V usage is TRBV7-9 and J usage is TRBJ2-1; the match to TRBD2 covers 10 bases. The J segment lost 7 bases and the V segment lost 0 bases, leaving 3 bases of the junction unmatched. This CDR3 contains 15 residues. Germline CDR1 SEHNR, CDR2 FQNEAQ (reference sequence). CDR3 DNA sequence: TGTGCCAGCAGCTTAGCTAGCGGGAGGTTAAATGAGCAGTTCTTC. It yields the protein CASSLASGRLNEQFF.

This clone was recorded once. The chain couples TRBV10-3 to TRBJ2-1, with 7 positions matching TRBD2. The germline V gene has CDR1 ENHRY and CDR2 SYGVKD. The V gene end was trimmed by 1 base and the J gene end by 7 bases; junction bases not matched to a gene: 10. CDR3 length: 16 amino acids. Here the CDR3 reads CAISELWEVRENEQFF. CDR3 sequence (DNA): TGTGCCATCAGTGAGTTATGGGAGGTGCGGGAGAATGAGCAGTTCTTC.

This sequence joins TRBV5-4 and TRBJ2-7; 10 bases are a match to TRBD1. Germline V CDR1 and CDR2: SGHNT, YYREEE (reference sequence). Trimming removed 4 bases from V and 4 bases from J; junction bases left unmatched: 8. The CDR3 spans 15 residues. CDR3 coding DNA: TGTGCCAGCAGCCTCGGGACAGGGGCGCAATACGAGCAGTACTTC. The encoded protein is CASSLGTGAQYEQYF.

The V call is TRBV6-5, the J call TRBJ2-7; no definite D call. The CDR3 covers 15 residues. Trimming removed 0 bases from V and 0 bases from J, with 9 bases in between. Germline V gene lookup returns CDR1 MNHEY and CDR2 SVGAGI. The CDR3 sequence: CASSYSEVSSYEQYF. DNA of the CDR3: TGTGCCAGCAGTTACTCAGAGGTGAGCTCCTACGAGCAGTACTTC.

This chain links TRBV2 with TRBJ2-3; D is unresolved. Germline V lookup: CDR1 SNHLY, CDR2 FYNNEI. V lost 10 bases and J 1 base, leaving 9 bases between the germline ends. The CDR3 is 12 amino acids. The CDR3 nucleotides read TGTGCCATACGGTGGGGCACAGATACGCAGTATTTT. Its translation: CAIRWGTDTQYF.

This clone was seen just once. The rearrangement links TRBV27 to TRBJ1-1, with 7 bases that match TRBD1. This CDR3 has 14 amino acids. Looked up from germline, CDR1 is MNHEY and CDR2 is SMNVEV (reference sequence). V trimming: 5 bases; J trimming: 4 bases; junction bases outside the gene matches: 7. CDR3 sequence reads: CASSPGTAGTEAFF. The CDR3 nucleotides read TGTGCCAGCAGTCCAGGGACAGCGGGCACTGAAGCTTTCTTT.

The chain links TRBV4-2 to TRBJ1-5; D ambiguous. The V end was cut by 0 bases, the J end by 7 bases, with 13 bases between. The CDR3 extends over 15 amino acids. Germline loops: CDR1 LGHNA, CDR2 YNFKEQ. The CDR3 region is CASSQDLGIGQPQHF. Written as DNA, the CDR3 is TGTGCCAGCAGCCAAGATCTGGGTATTGGGCAGCCCCAGCATTTT.

Concerning this clone itself: Other nucleotide sequences from this sample produce the same CDR3. The rearrangement uses TRBV6-5 and TRBJ2-1, with D hard to call. Germline CDR1 MNHEY, CDR2 SVGAGI. The CDR3 covers 13 residues. The V end was cut by 0 bases, the J end by 3 bases, with 3 bases between. CDR3 nucleotides: TGTGCCAGCAGTTACTCGAACTACAATGAGCAGTTCTTC. Its protein product is CASSYSNYNEQFF.

This clone is a singleton in its sample. For the CDR3, the DNA is TGTGCCAGCAGTGAAGTTTTAGGGGCCGGCGGGGAGCTGTTTTTT. Translating it yields CASSEVLGAGGELFF. This chain uses TRBV2 with TRBJ2-2; tentatively, D is TRBD1 (5 bases). The CDR3 has 15 amino acids. V shed 1 base and J shed 7 bases, with 13 bases lying between them. CDR1 and CDR2 (germline): SNHLY, FYNNEI.

This chain joins TRBV7-3 and TRBJ2-2; 9 positions agree with TRBD2. The V gene end was trimmed by 6 bases and the J gene end by 4 bases; junction bases not matched to a gene: 3. The germline gives CDR1 SGHTA, CDR2 FQGTGA. CDR3 size: 14 residues. The CDR3 here is CASSLSGGTGELFF. As DNA, the CDR3 is TGTGCCAGCAGTCTTAGCGGGGGCACCGGGGAGCTGTTTTTT.

This chain connects TRBV5-1 to TRBJ2-3; D is undetermined. This CDR3 contains 12 residues. V lost 4 bases and J lost 6, with 9 bases in between. Per germline, CDR1 SGHRS and CDR2 YFSETQ. This CDR3 is CASSPAADTQYF. The CDR3 region has the DNA TGCGCCAGCAGCCCAGCAGCGGATACGCAGTATTTT.

This chain joins TRBV7-6 and TRBJ2-7; D remains ambiguous. The CDR3 is 12 amino acids. V was trimmed by 5 bases and J by 6 bases, leaving 11 bases between them. Germline loops: CDR1 SGHVS, CDR2 FNYEAQ. CDR3 DNA sequence: TGTGCCAGCAGCCCGCTGGGTGGCGAGCAGTACTTC. Translation gives CASSPLGGEQYF.

The genes are TRBV7-3 and TRBJ2-3, with D perhaps matching TRBD2 (5 bases). V was shortened by 5 bases and J by 1 base, with 13 bases between the two germline ends. Germline V gene lookup returns CDR1 SGHTA and CDR2 FQGTGA. The CDR3 runs to 15 residues. CDR3 in DNA: TGTGCCAGCAGCGAGGAGGTAGTCGGCACAGATACGCAGTATTTT. Its protein product is CASSEEVVGTDTQYF.

V gene TRBV7-9 combines with J gene TRBJ2-3; D possibly corresponds to TRBD1 (7 bases). Germline CDR1 and CDR2: SEHNR and FQNEAQ (reference sequence). V lost 3 bases and J 0 bases, leaving 19 bases between the germline ends. The CDR3 length is 18 residues. For the CDR3, the DNA is TGTGCCAGCAGCTTGCCTAGACGACAGGGACTGAGCACAGATACGCAGTATTTT. This translates into CASSLPRRQGLSTDTQYF.

The V call is TRBV9, the J call TRBJ1-1; D not resolved. Germline loops: CDR1 SGDLS, CDR2 YYNGEE. V lost 4 bases, J lost 0 bases, and 7 bases lay in between. The CDR3 length is 13 residues. Here the CDR3 DNA reads TGTGCCAGCAGCCTAACAATGAACACTGAAGCTTTCTTT. Translation: CASSLTMNTEAFF.

The chain recombines TRBV5-1 with TRBJ1-1; a possible D gene is TRBD1 (5 bases). The CDR3 consists of 15 residues. Trimming took 0 bases from V and 3 from J, leaving 12 bases between them. Per germline, CDR1 SGHRS and CDR2 YFSETQ. CDR3 region: CASSLVGRADTEAFF. The CDR3 region has the DNA TGCGCCAGCAGCTTGGTCGGCAGGGCGGACACTGAAGCTTTCTTT.

V is TRBV29-1 and J is TRBJ2-7; the match to TRBD1 covers 7 bases. V dropped 7 bases and J dropped 4; count of bases not matched to a gene: 10. Germline V gene data show CDR1 as SQVTM and CDR2 as ANQGSEA. The CDR3 is 13 amino acids. The CDR3: CSAITGASYEQYF. CDR3 nucleotides: TGCAGCGCAATCACAGGGGCATCTTACGAGCAGTACTTC.

The chain is built from TRBV2 and TRBJ2-1; D ambiguous. CDR3 length equals 12 residues. V was pared by 3 bases and J by 10 bases, with 10 bases between. CDR1 SNHLY and CDR2 FYNNEI come from the germline V gene. CDR3 loop: CASSDLAREQFF. The CDR3 DNA follows: TGTGCCAGCAGTGACTTAGCTCGGGAGCAGTTCTTC.